A single sample is the source of the 9 T cell receptor beta chains below, sequenced in a study of T cell repertoires in cytomegalovirus infection. MiXCR was run by TCRdb on the reads, yielding one entry per CDR3 protein. The table lists some 100,000 distinct CDR3 sequences, roughly a quarter of them singletons. The source material was CD8+ T cells from PBMCs. All receptors come from a human donor in good health (CMV status not recorded). Some clones in this sample may be carry-over from other donors' samples.

This clonotype was recorded at least ten times. This chain links TRBV28 with TRBJ2-3; 11 nucleotides match TRBD2. The germline V gene has CDR1 MDHEN and CDR2 SYDVKM. Trimming took 4 bases from V and 3 from J; bases not matched to a gene: 3. This CDR3 contains 15 residues. The CDR3 DNA follows: TGTGCCAGCAGTTGGCCTAGCGGGGGGACAGATACGCAGTATTTT. Its protein is CASSWPSGGTDTQYF.

In its sample, this clonotype was seen many times. The CDR3 DNA sequence: TGTGCCAGCAGTGCCACCCTAGGAAGCTACGAGCAGTACTTC. Translated: CASSATLGSYEQYF. This chain joins TRBV12-3 or TRBV12-4 and TRBJ2-7; no reliable D call. CDR3 length: 14 residues. Trimming took 5 bases from V and 3 from J, leaving 14 bases between them.

This clonotype was counted at least ten times. The chain recombines TRBV6-8 with TRBJ2-7, with 7 bases fitting TRBD2. Germline V gene sequence: CDR1 MNHGY, CDR2 SAAAGT. The CDR3 is made up of 15 amino acids. The junction had 9 bases not matched to a gene; V was cut back by 6 bases and J by 1 base. The CDR3 loop is CASRGPSGASYEQYF. Written as DNA, the CDR3 is TGTGCCAGCAGAGGTCCGAGCGGGGCATCCTACGAGCAGTACTTC.

This clonotype occurred a few times. The chain uses TRBV25-1 and TRBJ1-2; D is uncertain. Trimming shortened V by 1 base and J by 3 bases, and 12 bases separated the two germline ends. The CDR3 consists of 15 residues. The germline gives CDR1 MGHDK, CDR2 SYGVNS. CDR3 nucleotides: TGTGCCAGCAGTGAATCTGGGGTGAACTACTATGGCTACACCTTC. Translated: CASSESGVNYYGYTF.

At least ten counts were recorded for this clonotype. The V and J genes are TRBV7-2 and TRBJ2-7; 7 bases map to TRBD2. The CDR3 sequence is 14 residues long. The germline CDR1 and CDR2 sequences are SGHTA and FQGNSA. The J segment lost 4 bases and the V segment lost 4 bases, leaving 7 bases of the junction unmatched. CDR3 nucleotides: TGTGCCAGCAGCTCCTTTTCGGGAGGATACGAGCAGTACTTC. This translates into CASSSFSGGYEQYF.

This clonotype was counted only a few times. This chain joins TRBV20-1 and TRBJ2-7; D unresolved. Between the trimmed V and J ends, which lost 3 bases and 0 bases, there was a span of 9 bases. The CDR3 is 13 residues long. Germline V gene lookup returns CDR1 DFQATT and CDR2 SNEGSKA (reference sequence). The DNA for the CDR3 is TGCAGTGCTAGTAAAGAGAGCTCCTACGAGCAGTACTTC. This gives the protein CSASKESSYEQYF.

This clonotype has ten or more counts. The chain links TRBV27 to TRBJ1-1; 11 positions match TRBD1. V was pared by 3 bases and J by 2 bases, with 2 bases of the junction left unmatched. The germline V gene has CDR1 MNHEY and CDR2 SMNVEV (reference sequence). The CDR3 sequence is 15 residues long. The CDR3 bases are TGTGCCAGCAGTTTGGGGACAGGGGGAAACACTGAAGCTTTCTTT. Encoded protein: CASSLGTGGNTEAFF.

The V call is TRBV30, the J call TRBJ2-2; 9 nucleotides line up with TRBD2. Trimming took 4 bases from V and 3 from J; bases not matched to a gene: 6. The CDR3 spans 15 residues. The germline V gene has CDR1 GTSNPN and CDR2 SVGIG (reference sequence). The chain's CDR3 is CAWNLAGEDTGELFF. As DNA, the CDR3 is TGTGCCTGGAACTTAGCGGGAGAGGACACCGGGGAGCTGTTTTTT.

The V and J genes are TRBV6-1 and TRBJ2-5, with a tentative D call TRBD1 (5 bases). There are 14 residues in the CDR3. V was pared by 2 bases and J by 3 bases, with 10 bases between. Germline-derived CDR1 and CDR2 are MNHNS and SASEGT. CDR3 region: CASSESDSEETQYF. In nucleotides, the CDR3 is TGTGCCAGCAGTGAATCCGACAGCGAAGAGACCCAGTACTTC.